A selection of T cell receptor beta chains follows, all from one sample in a study of cytomegalovirus exposure and HLA in healthy donors. Only in-frame clones appear in the TCRdb table, and some are missing; sequencing was by immunoSEQ multiplex PCR. Here the sample spans over 100,000 clones, roughly 78% being singletons. Sequenced: PBMCs. These receptors were collected from a woman aged 25 to 39 in good health and CMV-seropositive. Each CDR3 is given with its conserved first and last residue. Fields, in order: V gene, J gene, D gene, clone size, CDR3 protein, CDR3 DNA. D genes are given only for firm matches. Clone size appears in some rows only: once, few, many, or a class for an expanded clone.

V: TRBV2
J: TRBJ1-6
D: NA
size: once
CDR3: CASSEVRQSSYNSPLHF
DNA: TGTGCCAGCAGTGAAGTGCGACAGAGCTCCTATAATTCACCCCTCCACTTT

V: TRBV2
J: TRBJ1-6
D: TRBD1
size: few
CDR3: CASSGQGAHSPLHF
DNA: TGTGCCAGCAGCGGACAGGGGGCCCATTCACCCCTCCACTTT

V: TRBV29-1
J: TRBJ1-4
D: NA
size: NA
CDR3: CSVRQDRRKLFF
DNA: TGCAGCGTAAGGCAGGACAGACGAAAACTGTTTTTT

V: TRBV6-5
J: TRBJ2-1
D: TRBD2
size: NA
CDR3: CASSTNLAGGYEQFF
DNA: TGTGCCAGCAGTACCAATTTAGCGGGGGGCTATGAGCAGTTCTTC

V: TRBV11-2
J: TRBJ1-6
D: TRBD1
size: NA
CDR3: CASSTGQSLNSPLHF
DNA: TGTGCCAGCAGCACGGGACAGAGCCTTAATTCACCCCTCCACTTT

V: TRBV4-3
J: TRBJ1-4
D: NA
size: NA
CDR3: CASSLVGRGNEKLFF
DNA: TGCGCCAGCAGCCTGGTGGGACGGGGGAATGAAAAACTGTTTTTT

V: TRBV5-4
J: TRBJ1-2
D: NA
size: NA
CDR3: CASSTANYGYTF
DNA: TGTGCCAGCAGCACGGCTAACTATGGCTACACCTTC

V: TRBV5-1
J: TRBJ2-5
D: TRBD2
size: NA
CDR3: CASSLGTSGGHETQYF
DNA: TGCGCCAGCAGCCTCGGGACTAGCGGGGGGCATGAGACCCAGTACTTC

V: TRBV5-4
J: TRBJ2-1
D: TRBD2
size: NA
CDR3: CASSLKGGGTLGSYNEQFF
DNA: TGTGCCAGCAGCTTAAAGGGCGGGGGGACCCTTGGCTCCTACAATGAGCAGTTCTTC

V: TRBV4-2
J: TRBJ2-5
D: NA
size: NA
CDR3: CASSQVGGAGTQYF
DNA: TGTGCCAGCAGCCAAGTAGGGGGGGCTGGGACCCAGTACTTC

V: TRBV7-3
J: TRBJ1-6
D: NA
size: NA
CDR3: CASRLIGVPNSPLHF
DNA: TGTGCCAGCAGGCTTATCGGGGTTCCGAATTCACCCCTCCACTTT

V: TRBV6-1
J: TRBJ2-2
D: NA
size: NA
CDR3: CASSQGHGELFF
DNA: TGTGCCAGCAGTCAGGGACACGGGGAGCTGTTTTTT

V: TRBV6-1
J: TRBJ2-5
D: TRBD2
size: NA
CDR3: CASSEFVGGLAGGKETQYF
DNA: TGTGCCAGCAGTGAATTCGTGGGGGGACTAGCGGGGGGGAAAGAGACCCAGTACTTC

V: TRBV7-2
J: TRBJ2-3
D: NA
size: once
CDR3: CASSSSTDTQYF
DNA: TGTGCCAGCAGCTCGAGCACAGATACGCAGTATTTT

V: TRBV5-6
J: TRBJ2-7
D: TRBD1
size: NA
CDR3: CASIPRGSSYEQYF
DNA: TGTGCCAGCATCCCCAGGGGGAGCTCCTACGAGCAGTACTTC

V: TRBV10-3
J: TRBJ2-2
D: TRBD1
size: few
CDR3: CAIAGTGDTGELFF
DNA: TGTGCCATCGCCGGGACAGGGGACACCGGGGAGCTGTTTTTT

V: TRBV18
J: TRBJ2-7
D: NA
size: NA
CDR3: CASSPPEERRTVFHEQYF
DNA: TGTGCCAGCTCACCACCGGAGGAAAGGAGGACGGTTTTCCACGAGCAGTACTTC

V: TRBV9
J: TRBJ1-4
D: NA
size: NA
CDR3: CASSGSGTGGEKLFF
DNA: TGTGCCAGCAGCGGATCCGGGACGGGGGGAGAAAAACTGTTTTTT

V: TRBV7-9
J: TRBJ2-3
D: NA
size: NA
CDR3: CSTQGTDTQYF
DNA: TGTTCCACCCAGGGGACAGATACGCAGTATTTT

V: TRBV4-1
J: TRBJ2-1
D: TRBD2
size: NA
CDR3: CASSRGTSGVNEQFF
DNA: TGCGCCAGCAGCCGAGGGACTAGCGGGGTTAATGAGCAGTTCTTC

V: TRBV7-2
J: TRBJ2-1
D: NA
size: NA
CDR3: CASSPQGFF
DNA: TGTGCCAGCAGCCCTCAGGGGTTCTTC

V: TRBV9
J: TRBJ1-1
D: NA
size: few
CDR3: CASSVGSVQNTEAFF
DNA: TGTGCCAGCAGCGTAGGGTCGGTTCAGAACACTGAAGCTTTCTTT

V: TRBV6-5
J: TRBJ1-2
D: TRBD1
size: NA
CDR3: CASRDGTGVYGYTF
DNA: TGTGCCAGCAGAGATGGGACAGGGGTTTATGGCTACACCTTC

V: TRBV7-3
J: TRBJ2-3
D: NA
size: NA
CDR3: CASSLGGASTDTQYF
DNA: TGTGCCAGCAGCTTAGGGGGGGCCAGCACAGATACGCAGTATTTT

V: TRBV6-5
J: TRBJ2-5
D: TRBD2
size: NA
CDR3: CASSPGTSGQETQYF
DNA: TGTGCCAGCAGTCCCGGGACTAGCGGTCAAGAGACCCAGTACTTC

V: TRBV15
J: TRBJ1-1
D: TRBD1
size: NA
CDR3: CATRETGGGTEAFF
DNA: TGTGCCACCAGAGAGACAGGGGGGGGCACTGAAGCTTTCTTT

V: TRBV27
J: TRBJ1-5
D: TRBD1
size: NA
CDR3: CASRGTGGGQPQHF
DNA: TGTGCCAGCAGGGGGACAGGGGGTGGTCAGCCCCAGCATTTT

V: TRBV4-3
J: TRBJ1-5
D: NA
size: once
CDR3: CASSQEQGIGNQPQHF
DNA: TGCGCCAGCAGCCAAGAGCAGGGTATTGGCAATCAGCCCCAGCATTTT

V: TRBV7-9
J: TRBJ1-5
D: TRBD1
size: NA
CDR3: CASSLVGGGTGGSQPQHF
DNA: TGTGCCAGCAGCTTAGTGGGGGGAGGGACAGGCGGAAGTCAGCCCCAGCATTTT

V: TRBV5-1
J: TRBJ2-7
D: TRBD1
size: NA
CDR3: CASSLAGTGDEQYF
DNA: TGCGCCAGCAGCTTGGCCGGGACAGGGGACGAGCAGTACTTC

V: TRBV28
J: TRBJ1-5
D: NA
size: once
CDR3: CASSLTGIRNQPQHF
DNA: TGTGCCAGCAGCCTCACAGGGATTCGCAATCAGCCCCAGCATTTT

V: TRBV30
J: TRBJ2-1
D: TRBD1
size: NA
CDR3: CAWTTGSYNEQFF
DNA: TGTGCCTGGACGACAGGGTCATACAATGAGCAGTTCTTC

V: TRBV6-5
J: TRBJ1-1
D: NA
size: few
CDR3: CASRGLGAEAFF
DNA: TGTGCCAGCAGGGGACTCGGGGCTGAAGCTTTCTTT

V: TRBV10-3
J: TRBJ2-2
D: TRBD1
size: once
CDR3: CAISAGTGMTGELFF
DNA: TGTGCCATCAGTGCCGGGACAGGAATGACCGGGGAGCTGTTTTTT

V: TRBV11-2
J: TRBJ2-3
D: TRBD2
size: NA
CDR3: CASSFGLAGAELTDTQYF
DNA: TGTGCCAGCAGCTTCGGACTAGCGGGGGCCGAACTCACAGATACGCAGTATTTT

V: TRBV5-1
J: TRBJ1-3
D: NA
size: NA
CDR3: CASSLARAEGGNTIYF
DNA: TGCGCCAGCAGCTTGGCACGTGCGGAGGGAGGAAACACCATATATTTT

V: TRBV14
J: TRBJ2-3
D: NA
size: NA
CDR3: CASSRIGETQYF
DNA: TGTGCCAGCAGCCGTATAGGGGAAACGCAGTATTTT

V: TRBV6-5
J: TRBJ2-1
D: TRBD1
size: NA
CDR3: CASRRQGADYNEQFF
DNA: TGTGCCAGCAGAAGACAGGGGGCTGACTACAATGAGCAGTTCTTC

V: TRBV5-6
J: TRBJ2-7
D: TRBD2
size: NA
CDR3: CASSLVHSGGAYEQYF
DNA: TGTGCCAGCAGCTTGGTGCATAGCGGGGGGGCCTACGAGCAGTACTTC

V: TRBV19
J: TRBJ1-3
D: NA
size: NA
CDR3: CASSIDQQVGGNTIYF
DNA: TGTGCCAGTAGTATAGATCAACAGGTCGGCGGAAACACCATATATTTT

V: TRBV5-5
J: TRBJ2-2
D: NA
size: NA
CDR3: CASSLSGQNTGELFF
DNA: TGTGCCAGCAGCTTGTCTGGCCAGAACACCGGGGAGCTGTTTTTT

V: TRBV5-6
J: TRBJ2-7
D: NA
size: NA
CDR3: CASSLDRAYEQYF
DNA: TGTGCCAGCAGCTTGGACAGGGCCTACGAGCAGTACTTC

V: TRBV5-4
J: TRBJ2-5
D: NA
size: NA
CDR3: CASSIRTVGGKETQYF
DNA: TGTGCCAGCAGCATACGGACGGTGGGGGGAAAAGAGACCCAGTACTTC

V: TRBV2
J: TRBJ2-5
D: TRBD1
size: NA
CDR3: CASSFQGAGAETQYF
DNA: TGTGCCAGCAGTTTCCAGGGGGCGGGTGCGGAGACCCAGTACTTC

V: TRBV2
J: TRBJ2-5
D: TRBD2
size: NA
CDR3: CASSVGLAGGGQETQYF
DNA: TGTGCCAGCAGCGTGGGACTAGCGGGGGGAGGGCAAGAGACCCAGTACTTC

V: TRBV5-1
J: TRBJ2-2
D: NA
size: NA
CDR3: CASSLIPGAAGELFF
DNA: TGCGCCAGCAGCTTGATCCCAGGGGCGGCCGGGGAGCTGTTTTTT

V: TRBV4-3
J: TRBJ2-7
D: TRBD2
size: NA
CDR3: CASSRTGGSYEQYF
DNA: TGCGCCAGCAGCCGCACCGGGGGGTCCTACGAGCAGTACTTC

V: TRBV2
J: TRBJ1-2
D: NA
size: NA
CDR3: CASTQSGGYTF
DNA: TGTGCCAGCACCCAGTCAGGGGGCTACACCTTC

V: TRBV6-5
J: TRBJ2-1
D: NA
size: NA
CDR3: CASSRDEQFF
DNA: TGTGCCAGCAGTCGGGATGAGCAGTTCTTC

V: TRBV9
J: TRBJ2-1
D: TRBD1
size: NA
CDR3: CASSSTGVPYNEQFF
DNA: TGTGCCAGCAGCTCGACAGGGGTCCCCTACAATGAGCAGTTCTTC

V: TRBV7-2
J: TRBJ1-2
D: NA
size: NA
CDR3: CASSPDRNYGYTF
DNA: TGTGCCAGCAGCCCTGACAGAAACTATGGCTACACCTTC

V: TRBV9
J: TRBJ2-1
D: TRBD2
size: NA
CDR3: CASSVATGSGGIYNEQFF
DNA: TGTGCCAGCAGCGTAGCTACAGGGAGCGGGGGGATATACAATGAGCAGTTCTTC